This entry lists 2 T cell receptor beta chains sequenced from one sample in a study of cytomegalovirus exposure and HLA in healthy donors. PCR amplification relied on 60 Vbeta primers (plus 13 Jbeta primers). Generated by immunoSEQ multiplex PCR, the TCRdb table keeps only in-frame clones and is missing some. Of 150,000 to 200,000 clones detected, 75% appear once; the ten largest clones hold about 10%. The material sequenced was PBMCs. These receptors originate from a man younger than 30 in good health and CMV-seropositive.

The chain joins TRBV29-1 to TRBJ2-7; D not resolved. Trimming cost V 2 bases and J 2 bases, with 10 bases left between them. The CDR3 loop spans 13 amino acids. CDR1 and CDR2 (germline): SQVTM, ANQGSEA. The CDR3 here is CSVETPGPYEQYF. In DNA, the CDR3 is TGCAGCGTTGAAACACCTGGCCCCTACGAGCAGTACTTC.

The gene calls are TRBV10-2 and TRBJ1-2, with 9 bases that match TRBD1. This CDR3 is 13 amino acids long. Germline CDR1 WSHSY, CDR2 SAAADI. The ends lost 5 bases at V and 5 bases at J; junction bases unmatched: 3. CDR3 region: CASSRDRVYGYTF. The CDR3 coding sequence is TGCGCCAGCAGTAGGGACAGGGTATATGGCTACACCTTC.